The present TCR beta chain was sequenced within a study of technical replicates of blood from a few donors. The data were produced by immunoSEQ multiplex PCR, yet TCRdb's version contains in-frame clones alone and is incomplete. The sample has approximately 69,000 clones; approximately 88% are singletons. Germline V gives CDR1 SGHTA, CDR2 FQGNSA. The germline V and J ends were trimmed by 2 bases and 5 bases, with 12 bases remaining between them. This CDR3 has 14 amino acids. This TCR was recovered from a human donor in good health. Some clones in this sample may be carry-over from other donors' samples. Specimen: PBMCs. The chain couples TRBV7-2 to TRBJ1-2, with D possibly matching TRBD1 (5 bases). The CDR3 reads CASSLLLGGYGYTF. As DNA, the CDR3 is TGTGCCAGCAGCTTACTTCTGGGGGGGTATGGCTACACCTTC.